A single sample gave rise to the 11 T cell receptor beta chains below, sequenced in a study of cytomegalovirus exposure and HLA in healthy donors. The PCR ran on 60 Vbeta and 13 Jbeta primers. Measured with immunoSEQ multiplex PCR; TCRdb has only the in-frame clones, and not every one. The sample records approximately 150,000 clones, around 72% being singletons. Sequences were obtained from PBMCs. Receptors originate from a woman aged 18-30 years in good health and CMV-seronegative.

The chain employs TRBV10-3 and TRBJ2-7; 7 positions match TRBD1. Germline V lookup: CDR1 ENHRY, CDR2 SYGVKD. This CDR3 is built from 12 residues. J gave up 4 bases and V 4 bases, and 1 base lay outside the gene matches. CDR3 residues: CAISGRGYEQYF. CDR3 nucleotides: TGTGCCATCAGTGGCAGGGGGTACGAGCAGTACTTC.

The chain is built from TRBV4-1 and TRBJ2-5, with 10 positions matching TRBD2. The CDR3 extends over 18 amino acids. Germline CDR1 MGHRA, CDR2 YSYEKL. The junction had 11 bases not matched to a gene; V was cut back by 0 bases and J by 4 bases. This chain's CDR3 is CASSQDSLAGVSSETQYF. In DNA, the CDR3 is TGCGCCAGCAGCCAAGATAGTCTAGCGGGAGTTTCATCAGAGACCCAGTACTTC.

The chain carries TRBV19 and TRBJ1-2; 7 bases align to TRBD1. Germline V gene sequence: CDR1 LNHDA, CDR2 SQIVND (reference sequence). The CDR3 has 14 amino acids. V trimming: 8 bases; J trimming: 8 bases; junction bases outside the gene matches: 14. The CDR3 DNA reads TGTGCCAGTGGACAGGAAAGACTCTCGGGAGGCTACACCTTC. This translates into CASGQERLSGGYTF.

The genes are TRBV6-5 and TRBJ1-2, with no clear D. V lost 0 bases and J lost 0, with 5 bases in between. The CDR3 has 14 amino acids. In germline, CDR1 is MNHEY, CDR2 SVGAGI. The DNA of the CDR3 is TGTGCCAGCAGTTACTCGCGAACTAACTATGGCTACACCTTC. It codes for CASSYSRTNYGYTF.

This sequence joins TRBV27 and TRBJ1-1, with 7 bases fitting TRBD1. The trim removed 5 bases at V and 5 bases at J, leaving 8 bases unmatched. This CDR3 is 14 amino acids long. Germline loops: CDR1 MNHEY, CDR2 SMNVEV (reference sequence). The CDR3 here is CASSLGGLGTEAFF. The CDR3 DNA reads TGTGCCAGCAGTCTAGGGGGCTTGGGGACTGAAGCTTTCTTT.

This rearrangement joins TRBV7-9 to TRBJ2-1, with D maybe TRBD2 (5 bases). The CDR3 has 16 amino acids. The V and J ends lost 5 bases and 5 bases respectively, with 19 bases between them. Per germline, CDR1 SEHNR and CDR2 FQNEAQ (reference sequence). This CDR3 is CASSDSGLRRNNEQFF. The CDR3, as DNA: TGTGCCAGCAGCGACTCGGGGTTGAGACGCAACAATGAGCAGTTCTTC.

This chain connects TRBV5-1 to TRBJ2-7; D is unresolved. CDR3 length equals 15 residues. Looked up from germline, CDR1 is SGHRS and CDR2 is YFSETQ. V dropped 0 bases and J dropped 3 bases, with 13 bases sitting between them. In nucleotides, the CDR3 is TGCGCCAGCAGCTTGGCCTATCTCCCCAACTACGAGCAGTACTTC. Encoded protein: CASSLAYLPNYEQYF.

The chain joins TRBV7-9 to TRBJ2-1; TRBD2 aligns across 13 bases. V dropped 5 bases and J dropped 2; count of bases not matched to a gene: 3. CDR1 is SEHNR, CDR2 FQNEAQ, per germline (reference sequence). The CDR3 covers 16 residues. CDR3 sequence: CASSQLAGGPYNEQFF. CDR3 nucleotide sequence: TGTGCCAGCAGCCAACTAGCGGGAGGGCCCTACAATGAGCAGTTCTTC. Looking up the rest from reference TRBV7-9 and TRBJ2-1 gives the full variable domain: DTGVSQNPRHKITKRGQNVTFRCDPISEHNRLYWYRQTLGQGPEFLTYFQNEAQLEKSRLLSDRFSAERPKGSFSTLEIQRTEQGDSAMYLCASSQLAGGPYNEQFFGPGTRLTVL.

This clone was found a few times. The V call is TRBV4-1, the J call TRBJ2-5, with a possible D match to TRBD2 (5 bases). Per the germline V gene, CDR1 is MGHRA and CDR2 is YSYEKL. V was shortened by 0 bases and J by 1 base, with 15 bases between the two germline ends. The CDR3 is made up of 17 amino acids. The CDR3 DNA reads as TGCGCCAGCAGCCAAGATCCTTCCGGGGTCAGCCAAGAGACCCAGTACTTC. Protein sequence: CASSQDPSGVSQETQYF.

The chain is built from TRBV6-5 and TRBJ2-7; 9 bases are a match to TRBD1. The germline gives CDR1 MNHEY, CDR2 SVGAGI. CDR3 length equals 15 residues. V lost 0 bases, J lost 5 bases, and 5 bases stayed unmatched. The CDR3: CASSYSPDRGDEQYF. For the CDR3, the DNA is TGTGCCAGCAGTTACTCCCCGGACAGGGGTGACGAGCAGTACTTC.

This clone was seen only once. V and J are TRBV6-5 and TRBJ1-2; the D is unclear. The CDR3 is 15 amino acids. Germline assignment: CDR1 MNHEY and CDR2 SVGAGI. Trimming left V 0 bases short and J 4 bases short, with 12 bases between. In nucleotides, the CDR3 is TGTGCCAGCAGTTACTCTCCGGGGATGATCTATGGCTACACCTTC. Amino acids: CASSYSPGMIYGYTF.